A few counts support the clone carrying this TCR beta chain. Its antigen is unidentified. The data stem from a study of cytomegalovirus exposure and HLA in healthy donors. The study, taken as a whole, reports: Despite most TCR sequences being rare, some public TCRs occurred in many donors.

The PCR had 60 Vbeta and 13 Jbeta primers. TCRdb's table, derived via immunoSEQ multiplex PCR, lists solely in-frame clones and lacks some. The sample holds 100,000 to 120,000 clones, about 16% seen once. The CDR3 totals 15 residues. The germline gives CDR1 MGHDK, CDR2 SYGVNS. V lost 4 bases, J lost 7 bases, and 3 bases stayed unmatched. This chain links TRBV25-1 with TRBJ1-6, with 11 bases matching TRBD1. Material: PBMCs. The source of this sequence is a female donor in good health and CMV-seronegative. In DNA, the CDR3 is TGTGCCAGCAGTGGGGGGACAGGGGGAAATTCACCCCTCCACTTT. Amino acids: CASSGGTGGNSPLHF.